This T cell receptor (beta chain) was found in a study of blood T cell repertoires in COVID-19. As for the study in general: PBMCs, B-cell-depleted T cells, or T cells were the source of the cDNA or gDNA that made up the material.

Cohorts were determined from participant-reported clinical history. What the recovered Cohort 3 donors had was two negative PCRs, clearance, or symptom resolution. TCRdb's copy holds only in-frame clones and misses some; the assay was immunoSEQ multiplex PCR. The sample carries around 140,000 clones, about 89% recorded once. Per the germline V gene, CDR1 is WSHSY and CDR2 is SAAADI. This CDR3 spans 13 amino acids. Unmatched junction bases numbered 9, after V lost 8 bases and J lost 8 bases. The sequence derives from a man aged 55-75 years who had recovered from COVID-19. The specimen sequenced was PBMCs or T cells enriched from blood (not recorded which). The J gene is TRBJ2-1, the V gene TRBV10-2; the match to TRBD1 covers 7 bases. The CDR3 bases are TGCGCCAGCCAAGGACAGGCTTTTCATGAGCAGTTCTTC. Translating it yields CASQGQAFHEQFF.